This record covers a single T cell receptor (beta chain). Stated treatment: around 19 received Ad26.COV2.S at low or high dose, single or two shots; about five received placebo; per-sample allocation not given. After the first vaccine or placebo injection, samples were drawn on day 63. The sample is drawn from a study of Ad26.COV2.S vaccination and SARS-CoV-2 variants. The protocol was immunoSEQ multiplex PCR, while the TCRdb copy is restricted to in-frame clones and leaves out a portion. The sample shows 350,000 to 500,000 clones, roughly nine tenths of them seen only once. The V end lost 2 bases, the J end lost 5 bases, and 15 bases lay between the germline ends. Germline-derived CDR1 and CDR2 are SGHTA and FQGTGA. This CDR3 spans 15 amino acids.

The V gene is TRBV7-3, the J gene TRBJ2-5; D is undetermined. The sequences come from peripheral blood, collected in a trial of Ad26.COV2.S vaccine versus placebo. The receptor comes from a person aged 18-60 years who received the Ad26.COV2.S COVID-19 vaccine or a placebo. CDR3 sequence (DNA): TGTGCCAGCAGCTTACGCGGCGGCTTGGCGGAGACCCAGTACTTC. This encodes CASSLRGGLAETQYF.